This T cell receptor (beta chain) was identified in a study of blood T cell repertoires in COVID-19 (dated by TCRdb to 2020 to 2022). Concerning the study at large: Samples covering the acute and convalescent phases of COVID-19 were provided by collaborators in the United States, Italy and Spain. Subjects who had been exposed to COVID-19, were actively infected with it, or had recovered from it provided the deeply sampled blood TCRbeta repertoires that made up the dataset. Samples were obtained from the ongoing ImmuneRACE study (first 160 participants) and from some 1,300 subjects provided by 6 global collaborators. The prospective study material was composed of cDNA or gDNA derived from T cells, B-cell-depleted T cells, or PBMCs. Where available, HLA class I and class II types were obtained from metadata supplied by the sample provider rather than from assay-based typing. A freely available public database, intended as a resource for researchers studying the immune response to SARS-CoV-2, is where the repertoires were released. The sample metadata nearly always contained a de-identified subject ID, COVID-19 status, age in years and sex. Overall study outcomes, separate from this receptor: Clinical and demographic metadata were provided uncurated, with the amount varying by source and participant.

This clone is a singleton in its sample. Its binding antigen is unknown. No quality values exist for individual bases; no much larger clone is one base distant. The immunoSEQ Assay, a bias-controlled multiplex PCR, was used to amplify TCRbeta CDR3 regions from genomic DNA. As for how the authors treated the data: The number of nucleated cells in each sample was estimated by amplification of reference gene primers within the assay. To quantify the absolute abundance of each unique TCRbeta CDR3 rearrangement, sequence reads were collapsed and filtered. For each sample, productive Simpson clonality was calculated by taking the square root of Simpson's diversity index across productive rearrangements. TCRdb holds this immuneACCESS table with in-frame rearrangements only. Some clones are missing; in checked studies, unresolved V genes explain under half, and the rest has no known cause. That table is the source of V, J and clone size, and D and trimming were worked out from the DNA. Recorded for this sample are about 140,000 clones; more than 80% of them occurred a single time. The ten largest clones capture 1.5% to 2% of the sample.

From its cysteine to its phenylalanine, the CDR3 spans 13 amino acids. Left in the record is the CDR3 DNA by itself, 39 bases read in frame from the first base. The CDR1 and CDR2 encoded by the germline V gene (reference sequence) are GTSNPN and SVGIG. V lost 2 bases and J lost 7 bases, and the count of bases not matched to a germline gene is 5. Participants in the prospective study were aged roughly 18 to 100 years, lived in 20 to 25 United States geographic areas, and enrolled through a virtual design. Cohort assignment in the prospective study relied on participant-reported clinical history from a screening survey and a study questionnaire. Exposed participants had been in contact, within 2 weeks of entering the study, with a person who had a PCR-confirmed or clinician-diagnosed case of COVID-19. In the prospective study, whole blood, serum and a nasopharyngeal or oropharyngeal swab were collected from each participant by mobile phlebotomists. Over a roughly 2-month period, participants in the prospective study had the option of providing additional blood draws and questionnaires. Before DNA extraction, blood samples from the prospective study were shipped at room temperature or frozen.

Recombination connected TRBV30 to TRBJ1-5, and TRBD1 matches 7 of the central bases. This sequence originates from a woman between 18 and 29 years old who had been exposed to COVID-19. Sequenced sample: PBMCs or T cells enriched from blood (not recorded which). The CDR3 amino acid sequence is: CAWSLTGEQPQHF. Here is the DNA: TGTGCCTGGAGTCTCACAGGGGAGCAGCCCCAGCATTTT. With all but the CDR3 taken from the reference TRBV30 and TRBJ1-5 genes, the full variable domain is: SQTIHQWPATLVQPVGSPLSLECTVEGTSNPNLYWYRQAAGRGLQLLFYSVGIGQISSEVPQNLSASRPQDRQFILSSKKLLLSDSGFYLCAWSLTGEQPQHFGDGTRLSIL.